The 21 T cell receptor beta chains given below trace back to one sample, sequenced in a study of CD8+CD57+ T cells in acquired aplastic anemia. TCR beta VDJ and CDR3 profiling used genomic DNA as template. TCRdb ran MiXCR on the reads and lists one entry per CDR3 protein. This table holds around 200,000 distinct CDR3 sequences, roughly 50% found once. An expansion of CD8+CD57+ cells by flow cytometry had been shown in patients chosen for sequencing. The sample consisted of sorted CD4+, CD8+, or CD8+CD57+ T cells (not recorded which) from PBMCs. The receptors were gathered from a human donor with aplastic anemia.

By proportion, this clonotype is medium-sized. V is TRBV29-1 and J is TRBJ2-2; D is tentatively TRBD1 or TRBD2 (5 bases each). Germline CDR1 SQVTM, CDR2 ANQGSEA. The CDR3 is made up of 14 amino acids. V was shortened by 4 bases and J by 3 bases, with 12 bases between the two germline ends. The CDR3 DNA is TGCAGCGTTGGTGGGGGTTTGGACACCGGGGAGCTGTTTTTT. Protein sequence: CSVGGGLDTGELFF.

The chain joins TRBV25-1 to TRBJ2-7; 11 nucleotides agree with TRBD1. Trimming cost V 5 bases and J 3 bases; bases outside gene matches: 12. The CDR3 totals 17 residues. The germline CDR1 and CDR2 sequences are MGHDK and SYGVNS. The CDR3 loop reads CASSPTSGQGVIYEQYF. The CDR3 bases are TGTGCCAGCAGTCCGACGTCGGGACAGGGGGTTATCTACGAGCAGTACTTC.

This clonotype appeared a few times. The chain recombines TRBV29-1 with TRBJ2-7; the D call may be TRBD1 or TRBD2 (5 bases each). The CDR3 covers 13 residues. V was clipped by 2 bases and J by 7 bases, with 15 bases between them. From germline, CDR1 is SQVTM and CDR2 ANQGSEA. The CDR3 nucleotides read TGCAGCGTTGAACGCAGGGTCGGAGGAGAGCAGTACTTC. Amino acid sequence: CSVERRVGGEQYF.

The chain combines TRBV20-1 with TRBJ2-3; TRBD2 matches 7 bases. The CDR3 runs 17 residues. Germline trimming cut 2 bases from V and 2 bases from J; bases unmatched to any gene: 13. Germline-derived CDR1 and CDR2 are DFQATT and SNEGSKA (reference sequence). CDR3 protein: CSARRGTWRGYTDTQYF. The CDR3 region has the DNA TGCAGTGCTAGAAGGGGTACATGGCGGGGGTACACAGATACGCAGTATTTT.

The CDR3 protein is CASSRVSSSGNTIYF. In DNA form, the CDR3 reads TGTGCCAGTAGTAGGGTTAGTAGCTCTGGAAACACCATATATTTT. This rearrangement joins TRBV19 to TRBJ1-3, with unresolved D. The germline gives CDR1 LNHDA, CDR2 SQIVND (reference sequence). The CDR3 has 15 amino acids. V was trimmed by 4 bases and J by 0 bases, leaving 10 bases between them.

Note on this clonotype: A clone one base away is much larger, so this may be a read error. The chain links TRBV3-1 to TRBJ1-5; maybe TRBD1 (5 bases). This CDR3 is built from 14 residues. Looked up from germline, CDR1 is LGHDT and CDR2 is YNNKEL (reference sequence). CDR3 nucleotides: TGTGCCAGCAGCCAAGATATATCGGGGCAGCCCCGGCATTTT. Residues: CASSQDISGQPRHF.

V usage is TRBV5-1 and J usage is TRBJ1-1; 7 bases align to TRBD1. Germline values: CDR1 SGHRS, CDR2 YFSETQ. The length of the CDR3 is 14 residues. Unmatched junction bases numbered 4, after V lost 0 bases and J lost 5 bases. This CDR3 is CASSLETGRTEAFF. DNA for the CDR3: TGCGCCAGCAGCTTGGAGACAGGGAGGACTGAAGCTTTCTTT.

The gene calls are TRBV7-7 and TRBJ2-7; 8 bases map to TRBD1. J lost 3 bases, V lost 4 bases, and 2 bases had no gene match. Per the germline V gene, CDR1 is SSHAT and CDR2 is FNYEAQ (reference sequence). CDR3 length: 13 residues. This CDR3 reads CASSSGTGYEQYF. The CDR3 region has the DNA TGTGCCAGCAGCTCGGGGACAGGCTACGAGCAGTACTTC.

Only a few counts were recorded for this clonotype. This rearrangement joins TRBV7-8 to TRBJ2-6; D possibly corresponds to TRBD1 (6 bases). This CDR3 region has 16 residues. Trimming stripped 4 bases from V and 3 bases from J, with 13 bases between. CDR1 is SGHVS, CDR2 FQNEAQ, per germline. The CDR3: CASSSPQGGGANVLTF. In nucleotides, the CDR3 is TGTGCCAGCAGCTCCCCACAGGGTGGTGGGGCCAACGTCCTGACTTTC.

The genes are TRBV25-1 and TRBJ2-3; 10 positions agree with TRBD2. Germline V gene data show CDR1 as MGHDK and CDR2 as SYGVNS. Trimming took 2 bases from V and 2 from J; bases not matched to a gene: 7. This CDR3 comprises 17 residues. CDR3 coding DNA: TGTGCCAGCAGTGAAGGACTAGCGGATACCGCCACAGATACGCAGTATTTT. It specifies CASSEGLADTATDTQYF.

There are many counts of this clonotype. V gene TRBV2 combines with J gene TRBJ1-3; D unclear. Germline values: CDR1 SNHLY, CDR2 FYNNEI. V was shortened by 1 base and J by 1 base, with 5 bases between the two germline ends. The CDR3 sequence is 14 residues long. The chain's CDR3 is CASSEGGSGNTIYF. For the CDR3, the DNA is TGTGCCAGCAGTGAAGGGGGTTCTGGAAACACCATATATTTT. The full variable domain, with the rest looked up from reference TRBV2 and TRBJ1-3, is EPEVTQTPSHQVTQMGQEVILRCVPISNHLYFYWYRQILGQKVEFLVSFYNNEISEKSEIFDDQFSVERPDGSNFTLKIRSTKLEDSAMYFCASSEGGSGNTIYFGEGSWLTVV.

This clonotype has only one observation. The rearrangement uses TRBV7-6 and TRBJ2-7, with 10 bases matching TRBD2. With V trimmed by 5 bases and J by 4 bases, 5 bases remained unmatched. The germline gives CDR1 SGHVS, CDR2 FNYEAQ. The CDR3 is 14 amino acids. The CDR3: CASSPSGREYEQYF. For the CDR3, the DNA is TGTGCCAGCAGCCCTAGCGGGAGAGAGTACGAGCAGTACTTC.

J is TRBJ1-5 and V is TRBV25-1, with TRBD1 identical over 7 bases. The CDR3 runs to 16 residues. The V and J ends lost 5 bases and 4 bases, in that order; junction bases with no gene match: 11. The germline V gene encodes CDR1 MGHDK and CDR2 SYGVNS. CDR3 coding DNA: TGTGCCAGCAGTCTAGGGGGGACAGCGAAGAATCAGCCCCAGCATTTT. This codes for CASSLGGTAKNQPQHF.

In the case of this clonotype: Germline and junction disagree at one end, which may indicate a read error. The gene calls are TRBV6-1 and TRBJ1-1; no clear D. Germline CDR1 is MNHNS and CDR2 is SASEGT. The CDR3 is 14 amino acids. CDR3 loop: CASSEGRMNTEAFF. CDR3 DNA: TGTGCCAGCAGCGAAGGACGGATGAACACTGAAGCTTTCTTT.

The genes are TRBV15 and TRBJ2-7; 12 bases align to TRBD2. Germline CDR1 and CDR2: LNHNV and YYDKDF (reference sequence). The ends lost 4 bases at V and 7 bases at J; junction bases unmatched: 8. The CDR3 loop spans 15 amino acids. CDR3 protein: CATSTLAGGPNEQYF. The CDR3 nucleotides are TGTGCCACCAGCACTCTAGCGGGGGGGCCGAATGAGCAGTACTTC.

Details on this clonotype: Being one base from a much bigger clone, this may be a read error. The chain couples TRBV5-5 to TRBJ1-1, with D unresolved. Germline CDR1 is SGHKS and CDR2 is YYEKEE (reference sequence). The CDR3 has 15 amino acids. The chain's CDR3 is CTSSSQPQMNTEAFF. CDR3 sequence (DNA): TGTACCAGCAGCTCCCAACCCCAGATGAACACTGAAGCTTTCTTT.

V and J are TRBV7-2 and TRBJ1-6; tentative D call: TRBD1 (6 bases). The CDR3 covers 13 residues. CDR1 and CDR2 (germline): SGHTA, FQGNSA. Trimming shortened V by 8 bases and J by 10 bases, and 15 bases separated the two germline ends. CDR3 bases: TGTGCCAGCGGGTCCAACAGGGAATCACCCCTCCACTTT. Translation gives CASGSNRESPLHF.

This clonotype was observed many times. This chain connects TRBV10-3 to TRBJ1-4; D might be TRBD1 (6 bases). The CDR3 runs 12 residues. V lost 10 bases to trimming and J lost 7 bases, with 13 bases between them. Germline V gene lookup returns CDR1 ENHRY and CDR2 SYGVKD. The CDR3 here is CASRGVAEKLFF. The DNA for the CDR3 is TGTGCCAGCAGGGGTGTGGCTGAAAAACTGTTTTTT.

This clonotype occurred many times. The rearrangement links TRBV9 to TRBJ2-3; 8 nucleotides agree with TRBD2. The V and J ends lost 1 base and 4 bases, in that order; junction bases with no gene match: 2. This CDR3 spans 14 amino acids. Germline-derived CDR1 and CDR2 are SGDLS and YYNGEE. The CDR3: CASSVLAGADTQYF. CDR3 in DNA: TGTGCCAGCAGCGTACTAGCGGGCGCAGATACGCAGTATTTT.

This clonotype was seen repeatedly, ten times or more. The gene calls are TRBV3-1 and TRBJ2-3, with 8 bases identical to TRBD2. This CDR3 is built from 15 residues. The J segment lost 5 bases and the V segment lost 1 base, leaving 5 bases of the junction unmatched. CDR1 is LGHDT and CDR2 is YNNKEL in the germline V gene (reference sequence). The CDR3 sequence is CASSQVGTSRDTQYF. The CDR3 DNA reads TGTGCCAGCAGCCAAGTAGGGACTAGTAGAGATACGCAGTATTTT.

There are a few counts of this clonotype. The chain couples TRBV24-1 to TRBJ2-1; 11 positions agree with TRBD1. The CDR3 runs 14 residues. In germline, CDR1 is KGHDR, CDR2 SFDVKD. Trimming cost V 7 bases and J 10 bases; bases outside gene matches: 8. The CDR3 region is CATRGTGGLKEQFF. The CDR3 DNA reads as TGTGCCACCAGGGGGACAGGGGGGTTGAAGGAGCAGTTCTTC.